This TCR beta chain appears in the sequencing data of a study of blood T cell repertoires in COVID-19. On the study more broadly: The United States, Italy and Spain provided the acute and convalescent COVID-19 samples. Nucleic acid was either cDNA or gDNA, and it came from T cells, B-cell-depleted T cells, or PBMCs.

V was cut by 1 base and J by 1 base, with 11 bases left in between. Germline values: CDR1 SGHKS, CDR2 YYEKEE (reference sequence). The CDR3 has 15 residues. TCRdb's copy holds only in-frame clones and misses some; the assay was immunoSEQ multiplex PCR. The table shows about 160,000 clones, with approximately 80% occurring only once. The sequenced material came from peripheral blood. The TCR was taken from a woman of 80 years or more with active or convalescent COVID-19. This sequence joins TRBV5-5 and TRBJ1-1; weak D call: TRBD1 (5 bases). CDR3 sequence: CASSLTRQTNTEAFF. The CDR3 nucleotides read TGTGCCAGCAGCTTGACTCGACAGACGAACACTGAAGCTTTCTTT.